Below, one T cell receptor beta chain is given with its context. The record originates from a study of blood T cell repertoires in COVID-19. Study context: From the United States, Italy and Spain came samples of acute and convalescent COVID-19. PBMCs, B-cell-depleted T cells, or T cells were the source of the cDNA or gDNA that made up the material.

Original processing notes: Using reference gene primer amplification, nucleated cell counts were estimated. TCRdb's table, derived via immunoSEQ multiplex PCR, lists solely in-frame clones and lacks some. V and J calls plus clone size are reproduced from that table; the DNA served to infer D and trimming. The sample carries about 250,000 clones, around 89% recorded once. CDR1 is SGHVS, CDR2 FNYEAQ, per germline. This CDR3 contains 16 residues. This TCR was recovered from a man younger than 45 with acute or convalescent COVID-19. What was sequenced was peripheral blood. The chain employs TRBV7-6 and TRBJ2-2, with 8 bases that match TRBD2. The CDR3 DNA is TGTGCTTCTGGCGAAGTAAGCGGGAGAGACACCGGGGAGCTGTTTTTT. Translated: CASGEVSGRDTGELFF.